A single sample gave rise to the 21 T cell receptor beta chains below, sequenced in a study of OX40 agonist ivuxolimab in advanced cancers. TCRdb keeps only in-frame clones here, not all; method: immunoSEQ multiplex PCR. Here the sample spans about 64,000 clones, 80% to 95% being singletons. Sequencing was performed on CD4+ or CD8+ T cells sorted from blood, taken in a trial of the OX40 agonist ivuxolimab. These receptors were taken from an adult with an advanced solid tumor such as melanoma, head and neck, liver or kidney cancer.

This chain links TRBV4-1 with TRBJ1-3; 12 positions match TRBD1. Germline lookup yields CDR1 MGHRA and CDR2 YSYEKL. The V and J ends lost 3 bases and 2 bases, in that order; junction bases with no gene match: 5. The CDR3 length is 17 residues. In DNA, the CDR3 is TGCGCCAGCAGCCAGGGACAGGGGGCAACAGCTGGAAACACCATATATTTT. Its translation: CASSQGQGATAGNTIYF.

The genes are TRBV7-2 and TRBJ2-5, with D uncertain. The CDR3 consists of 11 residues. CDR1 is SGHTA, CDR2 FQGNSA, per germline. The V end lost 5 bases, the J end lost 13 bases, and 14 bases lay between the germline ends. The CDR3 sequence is CASSPGPSPYF. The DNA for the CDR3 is TGTGCCAGCAGCCCTGGACCTTCTCCGTACTTC.

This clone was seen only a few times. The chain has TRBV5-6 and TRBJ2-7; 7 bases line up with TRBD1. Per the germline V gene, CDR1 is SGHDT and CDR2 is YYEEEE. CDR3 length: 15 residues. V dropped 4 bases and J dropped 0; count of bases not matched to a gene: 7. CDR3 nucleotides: TGTGCCAGCAGCCTGGACGGACAGGACTCCTACGAGCAGTACTTC. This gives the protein CASSLDGQDSYEQYF. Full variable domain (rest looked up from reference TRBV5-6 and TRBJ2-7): DAGVTQSPTHLIKTRGQQVTLRCSPKSGHDTVSWYQQALGQGPQFIFQYYEEEERQRGNFPDRFSGHQFPNYSSELNVNALLLGDSALYLCASSLDGQDSYEQYFGPGTRLTVT.

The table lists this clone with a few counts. CDR3 region: CASRHQGRGNTIYF. CDR3 in DNA: TGTGCCAGCAGGCATCAGGGGAGAGGAAACACCATATATTTT. This rearrangement joins TRBV6-5 to TRBJ1-3; possible D gene TRBD1, 6 bases. CDR1 and CDR2 (germline): MNHEY, SVGAGI. This CDR3 comprises 14 residues. V dropped 6 bases and J dropped 4 bases, with 13 bases sitting between them.

CDR3 in DNA: TGCGCCAGCAGCTTGGTAAGGGACGGCGGGGAGACCCAGTACTTC. Its translation: CASSLVRDGGETQYF. The rearrangement joins TRBV5-1 to TRBJ2-5; D possibly matches TRBD1 or TRBD2 (5 bases each). V was trimmed by 0 bases and J by 5 bases, leaving 14 bases between them. The germline V gene has CDR1 SGHRS and CDR2 YFSETQ. The CDR3 sequence is 15 residues long. The full variable domain, completed using reference TRBV5-1 and TRBJ2-5, is KAGVTQTPRYLIKTRGQQVTLSCSPISGHRSVSWYQQTPGQGLQFLFEYFSETQRNKGNFPGRFSGRQFSNSRSEMNVSTLELGDSALYLCASSLVRDGGETQYFGPGTRLLVL.

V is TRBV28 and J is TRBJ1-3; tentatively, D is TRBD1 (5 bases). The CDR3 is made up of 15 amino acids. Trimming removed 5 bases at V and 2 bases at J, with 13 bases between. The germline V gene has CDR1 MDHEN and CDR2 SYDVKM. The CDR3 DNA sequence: TGTGCCAGCAGTAATCAGGGTTCGGCTGGAAACACCATATATTTT. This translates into CASSNQGSAGNTIYF.

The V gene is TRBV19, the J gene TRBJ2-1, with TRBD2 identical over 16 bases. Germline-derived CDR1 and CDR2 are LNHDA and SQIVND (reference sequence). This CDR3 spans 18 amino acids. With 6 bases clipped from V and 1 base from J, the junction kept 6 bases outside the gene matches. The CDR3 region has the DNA TGTGCCAGTAGCGGGACTAGCGGGAGGGGGTATTCCTACAATGAGCAGTTCTTC. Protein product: CASSGTSGRGYSYNEQFF.

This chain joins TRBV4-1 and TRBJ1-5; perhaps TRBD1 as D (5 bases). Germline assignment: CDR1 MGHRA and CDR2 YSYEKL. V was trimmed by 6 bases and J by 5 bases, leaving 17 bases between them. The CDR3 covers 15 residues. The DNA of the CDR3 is TGCGCCAGCAGAGAACAGGTCGTGGGTGATCAGCCCCAGCATTTT. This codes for CASREQVVGDQPQHF.

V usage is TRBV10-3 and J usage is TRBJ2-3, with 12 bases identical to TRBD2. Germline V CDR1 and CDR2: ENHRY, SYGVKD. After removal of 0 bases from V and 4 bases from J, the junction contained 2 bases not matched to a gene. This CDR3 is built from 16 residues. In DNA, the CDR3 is TGTGCCATCAGTGAGTCACTAGCGGGAGGAGCAGATACGCAGTATTTT. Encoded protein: CAISESLAGGADTQYF.

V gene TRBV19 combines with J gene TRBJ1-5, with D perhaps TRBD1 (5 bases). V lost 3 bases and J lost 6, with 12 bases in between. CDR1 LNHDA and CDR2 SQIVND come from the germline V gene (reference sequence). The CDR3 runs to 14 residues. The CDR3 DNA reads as TGTGCCAGTAGTATGGTACAGGCGATTCAGCCCCAGCATTTT. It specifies CASSMVQAIQPQHF.

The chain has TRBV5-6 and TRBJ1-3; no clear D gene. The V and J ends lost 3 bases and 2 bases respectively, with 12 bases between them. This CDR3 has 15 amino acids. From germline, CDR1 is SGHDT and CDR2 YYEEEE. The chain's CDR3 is CASSSGLTAGNTIYF. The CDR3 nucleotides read TGTGCCAGCAGCTCTGGGCTAACTGCTGGAAACACCATATATTTT.

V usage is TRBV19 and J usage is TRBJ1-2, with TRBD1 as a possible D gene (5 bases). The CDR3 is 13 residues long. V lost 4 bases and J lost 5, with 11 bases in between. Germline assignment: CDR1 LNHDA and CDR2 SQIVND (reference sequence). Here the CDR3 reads CASSTPDRYGYTF. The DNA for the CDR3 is TGTGCCAGTAGTACCCCCGACAGATATGGCTACACCTTC.

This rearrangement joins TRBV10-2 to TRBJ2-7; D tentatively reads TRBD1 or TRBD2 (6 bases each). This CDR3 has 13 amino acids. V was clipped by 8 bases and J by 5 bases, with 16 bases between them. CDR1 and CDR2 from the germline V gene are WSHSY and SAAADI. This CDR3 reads CASGSQGLHEQYF. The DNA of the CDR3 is TGCGCCAGCGGCTCACAGGGACTCCACGAGCAGTACTTC.

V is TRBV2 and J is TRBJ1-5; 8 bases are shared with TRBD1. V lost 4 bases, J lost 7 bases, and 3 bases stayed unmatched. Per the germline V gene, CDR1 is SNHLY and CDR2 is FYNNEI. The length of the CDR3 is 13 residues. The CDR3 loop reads CASSADRVQPQHF. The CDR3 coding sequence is TGTGCCAGCAGTGCGGACAGGGTGCAGCCCCAGCATTTT.

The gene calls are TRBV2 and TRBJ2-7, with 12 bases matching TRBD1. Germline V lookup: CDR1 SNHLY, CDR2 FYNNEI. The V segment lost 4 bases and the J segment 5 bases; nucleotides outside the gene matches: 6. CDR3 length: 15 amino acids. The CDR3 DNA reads TGTGCCAGCAGTGTACTGGGGACAGGGGGCAACGAGCAGTACTTC. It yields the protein CASSVLGTGGNEQYF. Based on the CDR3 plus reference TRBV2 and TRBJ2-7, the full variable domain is EPEVTQTPSHQVTQMGQEVILRCVPISNHLYFYWYRQILGQKVEFLVSFYNNEISEKSEIFDDQFSVERPDGSNFTLKIRSTKLEDSAMYFCASSVLGTGGNEQYFGPGTRLTVT.

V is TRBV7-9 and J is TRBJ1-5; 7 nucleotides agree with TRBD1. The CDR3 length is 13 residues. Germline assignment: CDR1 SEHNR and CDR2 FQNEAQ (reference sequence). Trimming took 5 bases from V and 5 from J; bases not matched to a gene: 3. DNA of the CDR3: TGTGCCAGCAGCGGGACAGAGTATCAGCCCCAGCATTTT. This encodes CASSGTEYQPQHF. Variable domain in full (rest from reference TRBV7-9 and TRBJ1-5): DTGVSQNPRHKITKRGQNVTFRCDPISEHNRLYWYRQTLGQGPEFLTYFQNEAQLEKSRLLSDRFSAERPKGSFSTLEIQRTEQGDSAMYLCASSGTEYQPQHFGDGTRLSIL.

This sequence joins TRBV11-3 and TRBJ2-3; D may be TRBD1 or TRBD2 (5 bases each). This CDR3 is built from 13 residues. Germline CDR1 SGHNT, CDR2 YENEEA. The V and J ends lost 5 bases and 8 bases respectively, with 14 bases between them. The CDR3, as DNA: TGTGCCAGCAGCCCTCAAGGGGACGGTACGCAGTATTTT. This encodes CASSPQGDGTQYF.

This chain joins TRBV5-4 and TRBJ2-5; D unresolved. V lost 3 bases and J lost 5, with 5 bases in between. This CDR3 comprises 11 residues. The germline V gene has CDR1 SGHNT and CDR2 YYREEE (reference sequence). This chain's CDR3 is CASSSRETQYF. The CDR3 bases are TGTGCCAGCAGCTCAAGGGAGACCCAGTACTTC.

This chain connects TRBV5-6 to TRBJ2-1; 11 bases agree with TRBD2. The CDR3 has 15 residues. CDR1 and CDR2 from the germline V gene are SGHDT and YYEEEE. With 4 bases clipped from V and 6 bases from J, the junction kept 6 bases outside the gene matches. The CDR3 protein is CASSPGTSGVNEQFF. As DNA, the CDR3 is TGTGCCAGCAGCCCCGGGACTAGCGGAGTCAATGAGCAGTTCTTC. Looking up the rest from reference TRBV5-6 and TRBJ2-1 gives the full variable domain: DAGVTQSPTHLIKTRGQQVTLRCSPKSGHDTVSWYQQALGQGPQFIFQYYEEEERQRGNFPDRFSGHQFPNYSSELNVNALLLGDSALYLCASSPGTSGVNEQFFGPGTRLTVL.

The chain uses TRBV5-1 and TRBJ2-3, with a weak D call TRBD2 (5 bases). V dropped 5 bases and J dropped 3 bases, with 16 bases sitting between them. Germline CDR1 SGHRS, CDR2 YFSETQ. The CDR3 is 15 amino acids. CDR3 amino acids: CASREVLAYTDTQYF. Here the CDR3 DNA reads TGCGCCAGCAGAGAGGTATTAGCGTATACAGATACGCAGTATTTT.

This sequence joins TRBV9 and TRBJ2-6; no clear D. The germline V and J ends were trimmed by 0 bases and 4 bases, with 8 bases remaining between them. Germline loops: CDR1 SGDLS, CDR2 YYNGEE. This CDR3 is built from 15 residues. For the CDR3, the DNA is TGTGCCAGCAGCGTAGAAGTGGCCGGGGCCAACGTCCTGACTTTC. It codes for CASSVEVAGANVLTF.